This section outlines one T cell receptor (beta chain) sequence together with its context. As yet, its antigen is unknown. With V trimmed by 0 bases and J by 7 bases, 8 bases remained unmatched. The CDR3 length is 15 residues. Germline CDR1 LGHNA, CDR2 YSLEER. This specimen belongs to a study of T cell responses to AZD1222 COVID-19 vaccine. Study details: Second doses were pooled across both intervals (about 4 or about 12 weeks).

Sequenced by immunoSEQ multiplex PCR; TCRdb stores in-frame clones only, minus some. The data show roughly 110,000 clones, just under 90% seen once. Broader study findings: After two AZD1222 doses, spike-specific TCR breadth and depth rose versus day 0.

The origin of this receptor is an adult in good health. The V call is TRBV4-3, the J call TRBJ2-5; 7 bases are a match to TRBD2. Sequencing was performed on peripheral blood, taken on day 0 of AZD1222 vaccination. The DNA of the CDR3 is TGCGCCAGCAGCCAAGATAGGACTAGTGTAGGGACCCAGTACTTC. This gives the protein CASSQDRTSVGTQYF.